This record looks at one T cell receptor beta chain sequence and its context. Described time point: after dendritic cell vaccination, including at tumor progression/relapse. The germline V and J ends were trimmed by 0 bases and 8 bases, with 5 bases remaining between them. This CDR3 has 11 amino acids. Germline-derived CDR1 and CDR2 are SGHNT and YYREEE (reference sequence). The data were taken from a study of glioma-infiltrating T cells after dendritic cell vaccination. Assay: immunoSEQ multiplex PCR; the TCRdb copy retains only in-frame clones and omits some. The table lists approximately 50,000 clones, about 89% of them singletons, with around 5% in the top ten.

This clonotype was obtained from a human donor with glioblastoma. This material consisted of blood, taken after dendritic cell vaccination. The chain is built from TRBV5-4 and TRBJ1-1; D is undetermined. Here the CDR3 reads CASSLGTEAFF. For the CDR3, the DNA is TGTGCCAGCAGCTTGGGAACAGAAGCTTTCTTT.